This T cell receptor (beta chain) comes out of a study of graft-versus-host responses after intestinal transplantation. About the study: Each recipient received anti-thymocyte globulin induction, then tacrolimus and steroids for approximately 3 years. Study-level results: Recipient marrow contained GvH clones, some of which appeared first in ileum or blood. Graft-versus-host to host-versus-graft clonal ratios in allografts were high in patients with graft-donor T cell macrochimerism. Declines in HvG clones occurring early post-transplant were associated with peak circulating GvH clone levels.

Germline V gene lookup returns CDR1 MNHEY and CDR2 SMNVEV (reference sequence). The CDR3 is 15 amino acids. Trimming pared 5 bases from V and 5 bases from J, leaving 13 bases between. TCRdb's copy holds only in-frame clones and misses some; the assay was immunoSEQ multiplex PCR. The repertoire holds over 65,000 clones, 85% to 95% seen once, with around 7.6% in the top ten. Regarding this clone: Antigen specificity is unknown.

The sequence was obtained from a human donor who was the organ donor for an intestinal transplant. V usage is TRBV27 and J usage is TRBJ1-6, with a possible D match to TRBD1 (6 bases). Here the sequenced sample was unstimulated CD8+ T cells sorted from spleen or lymph node cells, taken before transplant. This CDR3 is CASSPTGFDNSPLHF. The CDR3 bases are TGTGCCAGCAGTCCCACAGGGTTCGATAATTCACCCCTCCACTTT.